This T cell receptor beta chain came from a study of T cells in narcolepsy. Study at large: Enrolled donors included narcolepsy type 1 or type 2 patients and healthy controls. Study observations and caveats: Autoreactive clonotypes reportedly recurred in blood of same and different patients, not controls. Autoreactive clone sequences were missing from some blood memory CD4+ repertoires. HCRT-specific and TRIB2-specific autoreactive clonotypes appeared among same-patient CSF and blood CD4+ clonotypes.

Germline CDR1 and CDR2: SSHAT and FNYEAQ (reference sequence). The CDR3 loop spans 15 amino acids. V shed 5 bases and J shed 0 bases, with 11 bases lying between them. About this clone: Its antigen is still unknown.

Profiled with immunoSEQ multiplex PCR; TCRdb holds only in-frame clones, not every one. Found here are 12,000 or so clones, roughly 94% of them singletons; the top ten hold more than 0.95%. Sequencing was performed on CD45RA- memory CD4+ T cells from PBMCs. This receptor was obtained from a human donor with narcolepsy. The chain combines TRBV7-7 with TRBJ1-3, with unresolved D. The CDR3 spells CASSPDGISGNTIYF. CDR3 bases: TGTGCCAGCAGCCCCGACGGGATCTCTGGAAACACCATATATTTT.